The 8 T cell receptor beta chains below come from one sample, sequenced in a study of blood T cell repertoires in COVID-19. Sequenced by immunoSEQ multiplex PCR; TCRdb stores in-frame clones only, minus some. The sample lists 170,000 or so clones, roughly 90% occurring once. The specimen was peripheral blood. The origin of the receptors is a man aged 50 or older with acute or convalescent COVID-19.

The chain recombines TRBV28 with TRBJ2-1; 9 nucleotides line up with TRBD2. There are 16 residues in the CDR3. V lost 4 bases to trimming and J lost 0 bases; unmatched junction nucleotides: 4. CDR1 and CDR2 from the germline V gene are MDHEN and SYDVKM. In nucleotides, the CDR3 is TGTGCCAGCAGTTCGCCTAGCGGGATCTCCTACAATGAGCAGTTCTTC. The encoded protein is CASSSPSGISYNEQFF.

V is TRBV27 and J is TRBJ2-2; 11 bases match TRBD2. Germline V gene lookup returns CDR1 MNHEY and CDR2 SMNVEV (reference sequence). The CDR3 is made up of 14 amino acids. Trimming removed 9 bases from V and 4 bases from J; junction bases left unmatched: 4. The CDR3 DNA reads TGTGCCAGTTTAGCGGGAGGGCGCACCGGGGAGCTGTTTTTT. It specifies CASLAGGRTGELFF.

The chain joins TRBV7-6 to TRBJ2-1, with D uncertain. V lost 4 bases to trimming and J lost 5 bases, with 12 bases between them. CDR1 and CDR2 (germline): SGHVS, FNYEAQ. The length of the CDR3 is 14 residues. CDR3 loop: CASSSMRQDNEQFF. DNA of the CDR3: TGTGCCAGCAGCTCCATGAGACAAGACAATGAGCAGTTCTTC.

The chain joins TRBV27 to TRBJ2-5; TRBD1 matches at 10 bases. V lost 6 bases to trimming and J lost 4 bases; unmatched junction nucleotides: 5. There are 14 residues in the CDR3. Per germline, CDR1 MNHEY and CDR2 SMNVEV (reference sequence). CDR3 DNA sequence: TGTGCCAGCAGGGTGAGGACAGGGGGAGAGACCCAGTACTTC. This sequence encodes CASRVRTGGETQYF.

The V gene is TRBV6-5, the J gene TRBJ2-7, with 10 bases fitting TRBD2. CDR1 is MNHEY, CDR2 SVGAGI, per germline. CDR3 length: 16 amino acids. The V and J ends lost 2 bases and 4 bases, in that order; junction bases with no gene match: 8. The CDR3: CASSYGVLAGTYEQYF. CDR3 bases: TGTGCCAGCAGTTACGGAGTACTAGCGGGGACTTACGAGCAGTACTTC.

The genes are TRBV5-5 and TRBJ1-1; perhaps TRBD1 as D (6 bases). The V gene lost 5 bases and the J gene lost 0 bases, with 8 bases spanning the gap. This CDR3 has 13 amino acids. Germline assignment: CDR1 SGHKS and CDR2 YYEKEE (reference sequence). The CDR3 nucleotides read TGTGCCAGCAGTCGGACAGTGAACACTGAAGCTTTCTTT. This codes for CASSRTVNTEAFF.

The V and J genes are TRBV5-6 and TRBJ2-7; the D gene is possibly TRBD2 (6 bases). V was clipped by 0 bases and J by 5 bases, with 9 bases between them. This CDR3 contains 13 residues. CDR1 is SGHDT and CDR2 is YYEEEE in the germline V gene. The chain's CDR3 is CASSLVAGNEQYV. The CDR3 DNA is TGTGCCAGCAGCTTGGTTGCGGGGAACGAGCAGTACGTC.

This chain links TRBV7-2 with TRBJ1-2; 8 nucleotides agree with TRBD1. V trimming: 5 bases; J trimming: 6 bases; junction bases outside the gene matches: 5. Germline lookup yields CDR1 SGHTA and CDR2 FQGNSA. This CDR3 has 13 amino acids. CDR3 region: CASSRMTGDGYTF. DNA for the CDR3: TGTGCCAGCAGCCGAATGACAGGGGATGGCTACACCTTC.